This T cell receptor beta chain comes out of a study of blood T cell repertoires in COVID-19 (TCRdb year 2020). With regard to the full study: Collaborator samples came from the United States, Italy and Spain and covered acute and convalescent phases of COVID-19. Samples came from the ongoing ImmuneRACE study (first 160 participants) plus 1,254 subjects from 6 global collaborators. The prospective study material was composed of cDNA or gDNA derived from T cells, B-cell-depleted T cells, or PBMCs. Subjects who had been exposed to COVID-19, were actively infected with it, or had recovered from it provided the deeply sampled blood TCRbeta repertoires that made up the dataset. Where available, HLA class I and class II types were taken from metadata supplied by the sample provider and were not determined by assay-based typing. Sample metadata almost always included a de-identified subject ID, COVID-19 status, age in years and sex. The repertoires were released in a freely available public database meant as a resource for research on the immune response to SARS-CoV-2.

For this clone: The antigen it recognizes is unknown. Base qualities are missing; no much larger clone stands one base away.

Overall study results and their limits: The quantity of clinical and demographic metadata differed by source and by participant and was supplied without curation.

One collaborating source in Seattle enrolled patients during active infection and followed them longitudinally through the course of disease. Whole blood was collected in K2EDTA tubes by collaborating institutions according to the institutions' own protocols. For TCRbeta analysis, collaborator samples were shipped as frozen whole blood, as isolated PBMCs, or as DNA extracted from either sample type. CDR1 SNHLY and CDR2 FYNNEI are derived from the germline V gene. Trimming removed 7 bases from V and 4 bases from J; the gene matches leave 9 bases unexplained. There are 15 amino acids in the CDR3, from cysteine to phenylalanine inclusive. The retained sequence is limited to the CDR3, 45 bases, with the frame set at the first base. TCRbeta CDR3 regions were amplified from genomic DNA by means of the immunoSEQ Assay, a bias-controlled multiplex PCR. Under the source paper's analysis protocol: Within the assay, amplification of reference gene primers was used to estimate how many nucleated cells each sample contained. To quantify the absolute abundance of each unique TCRbeta CDR3 rearrangement, sequence reads were collapsed and filtered. For each sample, productive Simpson clonality was calculated by taking the square root of Simpson's diversity index across productive rearrangements. TCRdb obtained this table from immuneACCESS and retained in-frame rearrangements with V and J assigned. These tables miss some clones; where compared with another copy, unresolved V genes account for less than half of the shortfall, and the remainder is unexplained. V and J calls and clone size are given by that table; D and trimming were obtained from the DNA. The sample table shows about 170,000 clones, and approximately 86% are seen once. Of the sample, less than 8% falls within the top ten clones.

The specimen sequenced was peripheral blood. The rearrangement joined TRBV2 to TRBJ2-3, with 9 junctional bases fitting TRBD2. This receptor was obtained from a man older than 75 with COVID-19, enrolled during active disease. CDR3 region: CASTAGGGVADTQYF. The sequenced DNA is TGTGCCAGCACCGCGGGGGGGGGAGTCGCAGATACGCAGTATTTT.